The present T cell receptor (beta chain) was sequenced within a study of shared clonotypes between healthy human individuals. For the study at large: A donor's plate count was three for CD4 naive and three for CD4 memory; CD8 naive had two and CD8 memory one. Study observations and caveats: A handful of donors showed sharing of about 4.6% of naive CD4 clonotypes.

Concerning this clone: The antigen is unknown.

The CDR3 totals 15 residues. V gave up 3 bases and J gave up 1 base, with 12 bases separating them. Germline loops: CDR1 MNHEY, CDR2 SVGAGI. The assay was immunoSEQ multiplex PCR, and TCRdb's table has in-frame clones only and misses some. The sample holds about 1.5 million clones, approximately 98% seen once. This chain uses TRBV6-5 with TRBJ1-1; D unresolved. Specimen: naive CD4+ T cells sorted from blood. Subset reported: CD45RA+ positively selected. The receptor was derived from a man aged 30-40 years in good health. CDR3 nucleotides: TGTGCCAGCAGTTATTTCGGGCGGGAGAACACTGAAGCTTTCTTT. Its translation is CASSYFGRENTEAFF.